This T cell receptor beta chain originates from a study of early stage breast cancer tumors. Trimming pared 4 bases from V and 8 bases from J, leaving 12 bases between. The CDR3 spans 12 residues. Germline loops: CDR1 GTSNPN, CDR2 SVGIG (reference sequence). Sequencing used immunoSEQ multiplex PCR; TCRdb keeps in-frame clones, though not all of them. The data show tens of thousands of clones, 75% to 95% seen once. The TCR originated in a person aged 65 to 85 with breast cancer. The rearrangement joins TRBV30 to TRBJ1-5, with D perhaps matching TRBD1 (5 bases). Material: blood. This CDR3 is CAWTDGGEPQHF. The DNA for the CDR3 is TGTGCCTGGACGGACGGGGGAGAGCCCCAGCATTTT.